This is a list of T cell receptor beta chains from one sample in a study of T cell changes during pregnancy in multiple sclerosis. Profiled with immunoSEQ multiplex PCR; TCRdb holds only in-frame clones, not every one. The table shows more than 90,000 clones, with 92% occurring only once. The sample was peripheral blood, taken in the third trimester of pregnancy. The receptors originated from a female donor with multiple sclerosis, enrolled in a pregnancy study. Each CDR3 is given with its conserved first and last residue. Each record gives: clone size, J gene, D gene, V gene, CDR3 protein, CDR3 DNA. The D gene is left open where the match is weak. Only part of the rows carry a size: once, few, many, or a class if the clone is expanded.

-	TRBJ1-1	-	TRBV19	CASSQGQTWEAFF	TGTGCCAGTAGCCAAGGACAGACGTGGGAAGCTTTCTTT
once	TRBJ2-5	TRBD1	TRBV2	CASSGGVRDRGETQYF	TGTGCCAGCAGTGGTGGTGTCCGGGACAGGGGGGAGACCCAGTACTTC
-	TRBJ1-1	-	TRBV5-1	CASSLGPSNTEAFF	TGCGCCAGCAGCTTGGGGCCATCGAACACTGAAGCTTTCTTT
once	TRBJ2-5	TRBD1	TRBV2	CASRLTGPETQYF	TGTGCCAGCAGACTGACAGGGCCAGAGACCCAGTACTTC
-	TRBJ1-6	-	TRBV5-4	CASSLDRSVLHF	TGTGCCAGCAGCTTGGACAGATCAGTACTCCACTTT
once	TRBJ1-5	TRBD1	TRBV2	CASGGQAGNQPQHF	TGTGCCAGCGGGGGACAGGCGGGCAATCAGCCCCAGCATTTT
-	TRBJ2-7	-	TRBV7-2	CASSLGLNYEQYF	TGTGCCAGCAGCTTAGGGCTGAACTACGAGCAGTACTTC
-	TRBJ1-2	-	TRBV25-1	CASRQTGEEDGYTF	TGTGCCAGCAGACAGACGGGGGAAGAGGATGGCTACACCTTC
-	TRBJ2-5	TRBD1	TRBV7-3	CASSSRQGETQYF	TGTGCCAGCAGCTCCCGACAGGGAGAGACCCAGTACTTC
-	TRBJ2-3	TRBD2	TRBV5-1	CASSLGTSGSTSTDTQYF	TGCGCCAGCAGCTTGGGGACTAGCGGTTCCACTAGCACAGATACGCAGTATTTT
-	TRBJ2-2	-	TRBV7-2	CASSPPGELFF	TGTGCCAGCAGCCCCCCGGGGGAGCTGTTTTTT
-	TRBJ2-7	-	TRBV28	CASQPHSSPENYEQYF	TGTGCCAGCCAACCCCACTCCTCCCCTGAGAACTACGAGCAGTACTTC
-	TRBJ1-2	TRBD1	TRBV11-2	CASSLGGTGVVGYTF	TGTGCCAGCAGCTTAGGGGGGACAGGGGTTGTTGGCTACACCTTC
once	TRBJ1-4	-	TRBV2	CASSGRTSTNEKLFF	TGTGCCAGCAGTGGGAGGACGTCAACTAATGAAAAACTGTTTTTT
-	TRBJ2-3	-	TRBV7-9	CASSLSTVTDTQYF	TGTGCCAGCAGCTTATCAACAGTCACAGATACGCAGTATTTT
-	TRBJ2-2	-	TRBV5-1	CASSVDGDGELFF	TGCGCCAGCAGCGTCGACGGGGACGGGGAGCTGTTTTTT
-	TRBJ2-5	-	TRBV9	CASSVGGWQEETQYF	TGTGCCAGCAGCGTAGGAGGGTGGCAAGAAGAGACCCAGTACTTC
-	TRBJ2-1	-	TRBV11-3	CASSLGGSGSYNEQFF	TGTGCCAGCAGCTTAGGGGGTAGCGGCTCCTACAATGAGCAGTTCTTC
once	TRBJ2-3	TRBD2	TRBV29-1	CSVEDPLAGRTDTQYF	TGCAGCGTTGAAGATCCTCTAGCGGGACGCACAGATACGCAGTATTTT
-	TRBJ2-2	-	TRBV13	CASSFDPGTGELFF	TGTGCCAGCAGCTTTGATCCGGGCACCGGGGAGCTGTTTTTT
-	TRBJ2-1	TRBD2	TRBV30	CACTRTSGNSYNEQFF	TGTGCCTGCACCCGGACTAGCGGGAATTCCTACAATGAGCAGTTCTTC
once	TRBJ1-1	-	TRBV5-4	CASSAGTRQNTEAFF	TGTGCCAGCAGCGCCGGGACACGGCAGAACACTGAAGCTTTCTTT
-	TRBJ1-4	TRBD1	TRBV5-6	CASSTGTGGEKLFF	TGTGCCAGCAGTACCGGGACAGGAGGGGAAAAACTGTTTTTT
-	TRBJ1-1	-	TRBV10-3	CAISESEGRAFF	TGTGCCATCAGTGAGTCGGAGGGAAGAGCTTTCTTT
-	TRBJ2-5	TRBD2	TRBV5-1	CASSPGLSLQETQYF	TGCGCCAGCAGCCCGGGACTAAGCTTGCAAGAGACCCAGTACTTC
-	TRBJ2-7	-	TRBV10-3	CAITQDTSYEQYF	TGTGCCATCACTCAGGACACCTCCTACGAGCAGTACTTC
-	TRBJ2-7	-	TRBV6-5	CASSSAGYEQYF	TGTGCCAGCAGTTCCGCCGGGTACGAGCAGTACTTC
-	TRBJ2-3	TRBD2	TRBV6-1	CASSALAGGSTDTQYF	TGTGCCAGCAGTGCCCTCGCGGGGGGCAGCACAGATACGCAGTATTTT
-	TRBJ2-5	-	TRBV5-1	CASSLAEKVETQYF	TGCGCCAGCAGCTTGGCCGAGAAAGTGGAGACCCAGTACTTC
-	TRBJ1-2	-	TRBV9	CASSVDPGSGYGYTF	TGTGCCAGCAGCGTAGATCCCGGTTCTGGCTATGGCTACACCTTC
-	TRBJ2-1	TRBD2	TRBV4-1	CASSQDNLAGEDEQFF	TGCGCCAGCAGCCAAGATAACCTAGCGGGAGAGGATGAGCAGTTCTTC
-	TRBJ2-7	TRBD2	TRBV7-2	CASSPQLAGVGYEQYF	TGTGCCAGCAGCCCGCAACTAGCGGGAGTAGGCTACGAGCAGTACTTC
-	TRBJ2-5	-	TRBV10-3	CAISPDSGETQYF	TGTGCCATCAGCCCTGACAGTGGGGAGACCCAGTACTTC
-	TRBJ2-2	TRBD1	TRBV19	CASTGTGGFSGELFF	TGTGCCAGTACCGGGACAGGGGGCTTCTCCGGGGAGCTGTTTTTT
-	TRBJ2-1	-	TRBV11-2	CASSLMAAGTFYNEQFF	TGTGCCAGCAGCTTAATGGCGGCGGGAACATTCTACAATGAGCAGTTCTTC
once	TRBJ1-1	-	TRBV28	CASSLSARTEAFF	TGTGCCAGCAGTTTATCAGCCAGGACTGAAGCTTTCTTT
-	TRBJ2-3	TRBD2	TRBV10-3	CAISGRGGTSPDTQYF	TGTGCCATCAGTGGTCGCGGGGGAACTTCGCCAGATACGCAGTATTTT
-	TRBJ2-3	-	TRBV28	CAINRRAGDTQYF	TGTGCCATAAACAGGAGGGCCGGGGATACGCAGTATTTT
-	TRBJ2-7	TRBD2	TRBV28	CASRTTTSGRPYEQYF	TGTGCCAGCAGAACGACCACTAGCGGGAGGCCCTACGAGCAGTACTTC
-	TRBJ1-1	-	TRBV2	CALQGIRRNTEAFF	TGTGCCCTCCAGGGGATCAGGAGAAACACTGAAGCTTTCTTT
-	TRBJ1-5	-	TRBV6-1	CASSELDTNQPQHF	TGTGCCAGCAGTGAATTGGACACAAATCAGCCCCAGCATTTT
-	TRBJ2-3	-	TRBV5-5	CASSLDSGPGTDTQYF	TGTGCCAGCAGCTTGGATAGCGGTCCTGGCACAGATACGCAGTATTTT
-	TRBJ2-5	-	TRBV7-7	CASSQGGASETQYF	TGTGCCAGCAGCCAAGGGGGGGCATCAGAGACCCAGTACTTC
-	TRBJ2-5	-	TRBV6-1	CASRSQWEETQYF	TGTGCCAGCAGGTCACAGTGGGAAGAGACCCAGTACTTC
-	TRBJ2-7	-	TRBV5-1	CASSLDRYEQYF	TGCGCCAGCAGCTTGGACAGATACGAGCAGTACTTC
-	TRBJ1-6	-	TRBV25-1	CASSAGLEKAPLHF	TGTGCCAGCAGTGCCGGGTTGGAAAAAGCACCCCTCCACTTT